The rows below give T cell receptor beta chains drawn from one sample of a study of identical twins. One entry per CDR3 protein, called by TCRdb with MiXCR from the 5' RACE reads. Altogether fewer than 250,000 distinct CDR3 sequences are present, roughly 15% being singletons, with the ten largest covering 40%. These data also featured in a second study, about T cells expressing NK-cell markers.

Sequencing input: CD8+ T cells sorted from blood. The receptors were sampled from a woman under 30 in good health. CDR3s include the opening cysteine and the closing phenylalanine or tryptophan. A D gene is named only where the DNA matches it firmly. Size is stated for part of the rows, as once, few or many counts, or as a class when the clone is expanded.

abundance	d_gene	v_gene	j_gene	CDR3nt	CDR3aa
-	TRBD2	TRBV6-1	TRBJ2-5	TGTGCCAGCAGAAGGCCGGGGAGCGGGAGCTCTCAAGAGACCCAGTACTTC	CASRRPGSGSSQETQYF
-	-	TRBV20-1	TRBJ2-7	TGCAGTGCCAGGACACTTTACGAGCAGTACTTC	CSARTLYEQYF
-	TRBD1	TRBV12-3/TRBV12-4	TRBJ1-6	TGTGCCAGCAGTTCCGGGACAGGGAACTCACCCCTCCACTTT	CASSSGTGNSPLHF
-	-	TRBV7-9	TRBJ2-3	TGTGCCAGCAGCTCTGCAATAGGGAGGACAGATACGCAGTATTTT	CASSSAIGRTDTQYF
-	-	TRBV7-9	TRBJ1-1	TGTGCCAGCCGGGGGACAAGAGACACTGAAGCTTTCTTT	CASRGTRDTEAFF
few	-	TRBV5-1	TRBJ1-1	TGCGCCAGCAGCGGGACTGCTATGGACACTGAAGCTTTCTTT	CASSGTAMDTEAFF
few	-	TRBV29-1	TRBJ2-1	TGCAGCGCGAAGCTAGCGTTTATATACAATGAGCAGTTCTTC	CSAKLAFIYNEQFF
few	TRBD1	TRBV29-1	TRBJ2-7	TGCAGCGTCGTGCTCGGGACAGAAACCTACGAGCAGTACTTC	CSVVLGTETYEQYF
-	-	TRBV9	TRBJ1-4	TGTGCCAGCCAGGGTGACTCCGAAAAACTGTTTTTT	CASQGDSEKLFF
-	TRBD1	TRBV27	TRBJ1-6	TGTGCCAGCAGCCTTTCTCGGGACAGGAATTCACCCCTCCACTTT	CASSLSRDRNSPLHF
-	-	TRBV12-3/TRBV12-4	TRBJ2-7	TGTGCCAGCACCGACCGGGACCGACCCTACGAGCAGTACTTC	CASTDRDRPYEQYF
few	TRBD2	TRBV4-3	TRBJ2-7	TGCGCCAGCAGCCAGTCTAGCGGGGGGGTTTACGAGCAGTACTTC	CASSQSSGGVYEQYF
-	TRBD1	TRBV29-1	TRBJ2-7	TGCAGCGTTGCCGGACAGGGGTACGAGCAGTACTTC	CSVAGQGYEQYF
many	-	TRBV6-2/TRBV6-3	TRBJ2-1	TGTGCCAGCAACCTCGGAAGTGGGGAAGTCAATGAGCAGTTCTTC	CASNLGSGEVNEQFF
-	TRBD1	TRBV27	TRBJ2-7	TGTGCCAGTAAGGACAGGGGGGGTTACGAGCAGTACTTC	CASKDRGGYEQYF
-	-	TRBV29-1	TRBJ2-7	TGCAGCGTTGTCGACGGCCTTCCCGAGCAGTACTTC	CSVVDGLPEQYF
few	-	TRBV20-1	TRBJ1-4	TGCAGTGCTAGAGATCGAGGTCAGGGGTATATTGGTGAAAAACTGTTTTTT	CSARDRGQGYIGEKLFF
many	-	TRBV12-3/TRBV12-4	TRBJ2-3	TGTGCCAGCAGTTTTTCAGGCACAGATACGCAGTATTTT	CASSFSGTDTQYF
-	-	TRBV6-6	TRBJ2-1	TGTGCCAGCAAGGCCCGATTGGATCCGGGGCAGTTCTTC	CASKARLDPGQFF
once	-	TRBV29-1	TRBJ1-2	TGCAGCGTTGAGGATGGCTATGGCTACACCTTC	CSVEDGYGYTF